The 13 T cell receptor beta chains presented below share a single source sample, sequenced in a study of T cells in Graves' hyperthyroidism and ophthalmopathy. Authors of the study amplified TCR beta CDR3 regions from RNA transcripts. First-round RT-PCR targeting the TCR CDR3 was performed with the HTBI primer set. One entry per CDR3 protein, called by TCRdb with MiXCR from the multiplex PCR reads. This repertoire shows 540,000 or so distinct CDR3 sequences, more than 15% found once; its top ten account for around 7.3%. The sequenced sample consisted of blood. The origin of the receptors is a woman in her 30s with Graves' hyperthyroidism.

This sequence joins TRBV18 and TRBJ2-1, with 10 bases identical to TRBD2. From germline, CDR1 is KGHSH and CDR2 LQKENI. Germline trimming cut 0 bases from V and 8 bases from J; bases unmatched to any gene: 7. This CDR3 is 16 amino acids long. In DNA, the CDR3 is TGTGCCAGCTCACCACCTAGGACTAGCGGCGCCCATGAGCAGTTCTTC. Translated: CASSPPRTSGAHEQFF.

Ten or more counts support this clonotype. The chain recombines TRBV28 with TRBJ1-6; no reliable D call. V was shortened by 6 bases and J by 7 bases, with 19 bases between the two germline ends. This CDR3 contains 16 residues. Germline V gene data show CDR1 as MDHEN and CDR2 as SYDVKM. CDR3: CASSIGRVPSNSPLHF. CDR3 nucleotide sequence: TGTGCCAGCAGCATCGGTCGGGTGCCCTCAAATTCACCCCTCCACTTT.

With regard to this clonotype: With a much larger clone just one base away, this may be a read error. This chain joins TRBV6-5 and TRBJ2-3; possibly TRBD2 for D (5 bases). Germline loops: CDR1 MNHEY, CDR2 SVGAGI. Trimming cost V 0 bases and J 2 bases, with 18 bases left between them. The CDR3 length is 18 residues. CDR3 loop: CASSYSAPRETHTDTQYF. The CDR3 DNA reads TGTGCCAGCAGTTACTCGGCCCCGAGGGAGACCCACACAGATACGCAGTATTTT.

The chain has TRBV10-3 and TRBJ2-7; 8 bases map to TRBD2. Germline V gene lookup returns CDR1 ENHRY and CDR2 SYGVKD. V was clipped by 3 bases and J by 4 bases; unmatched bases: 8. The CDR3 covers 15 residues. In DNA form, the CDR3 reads TGTGCCATCAGTGAACCGGGACTAGAGGTTTACGAGCAGTACTTC. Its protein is CAISEPGLEVYEQYF.

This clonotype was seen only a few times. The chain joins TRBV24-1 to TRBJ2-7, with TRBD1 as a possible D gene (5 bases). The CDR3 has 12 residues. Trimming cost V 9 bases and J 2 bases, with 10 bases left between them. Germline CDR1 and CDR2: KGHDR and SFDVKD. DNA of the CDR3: TGTGCCACCCTAGGGGTAGCCTACGAGCAGTACTTC. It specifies CATLGVAYEQYF.

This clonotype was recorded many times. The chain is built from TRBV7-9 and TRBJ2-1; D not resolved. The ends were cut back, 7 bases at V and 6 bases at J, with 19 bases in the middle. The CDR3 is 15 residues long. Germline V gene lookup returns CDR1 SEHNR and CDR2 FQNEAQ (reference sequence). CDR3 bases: TGTGCCAGCACCTACTTTCCCCCGGCACGCAATGAGCAGTTCTTC. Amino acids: CASTYFPPARNEQFF.

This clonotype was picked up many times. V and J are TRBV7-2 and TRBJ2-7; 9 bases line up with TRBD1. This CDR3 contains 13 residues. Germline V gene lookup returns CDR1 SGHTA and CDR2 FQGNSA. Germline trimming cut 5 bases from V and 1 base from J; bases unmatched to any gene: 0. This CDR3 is CASSGQGSYEQYF. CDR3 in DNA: TGTGCCAGCAGCGGACAGGGGTCCTACGAGCAGTACTTC.

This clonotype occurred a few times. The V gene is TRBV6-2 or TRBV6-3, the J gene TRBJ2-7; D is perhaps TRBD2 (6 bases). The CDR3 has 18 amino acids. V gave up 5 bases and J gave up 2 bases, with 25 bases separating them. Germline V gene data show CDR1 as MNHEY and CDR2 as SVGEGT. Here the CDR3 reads CASSHINGRLALPYEQYF. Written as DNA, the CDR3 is TGTGCCAGCAGTCACATAAACGGCCGCCTAGCGCTACCCTACGAGCAGTACTTC.

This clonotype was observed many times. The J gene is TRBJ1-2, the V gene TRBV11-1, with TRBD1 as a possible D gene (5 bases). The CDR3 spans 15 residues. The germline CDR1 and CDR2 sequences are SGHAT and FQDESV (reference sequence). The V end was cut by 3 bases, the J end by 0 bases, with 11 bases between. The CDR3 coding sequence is TGTGCCAGCAGCTTGACCACGGGGGCTAACTATGGCTACACCTTC. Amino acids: CASSLTTGANYGYTF.

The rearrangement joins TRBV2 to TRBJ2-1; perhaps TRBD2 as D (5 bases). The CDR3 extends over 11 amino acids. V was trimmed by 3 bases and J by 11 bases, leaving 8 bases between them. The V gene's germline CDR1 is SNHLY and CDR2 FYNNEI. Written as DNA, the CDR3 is TGTGCCAGCAGTGATCGGGGAAAGCAGTTCTTC. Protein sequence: CASSDRGKQFF.

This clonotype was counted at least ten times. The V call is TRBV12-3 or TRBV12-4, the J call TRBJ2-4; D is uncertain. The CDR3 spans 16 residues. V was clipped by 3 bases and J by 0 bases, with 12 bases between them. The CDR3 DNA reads TGTGCCAGCAGTTTTTCCAGTTTTATAGCCAAAAACATTCAGTACTTC. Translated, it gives CASSFSSFIAKNIQYF.

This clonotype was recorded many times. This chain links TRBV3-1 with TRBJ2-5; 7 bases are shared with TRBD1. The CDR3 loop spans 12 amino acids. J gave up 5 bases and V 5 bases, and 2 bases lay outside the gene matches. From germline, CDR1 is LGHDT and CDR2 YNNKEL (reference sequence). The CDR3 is CASSSTGETQYF. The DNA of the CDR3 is TGTGCCAGCAGCTCGACAGGGGAGACCCAGTACTTC.

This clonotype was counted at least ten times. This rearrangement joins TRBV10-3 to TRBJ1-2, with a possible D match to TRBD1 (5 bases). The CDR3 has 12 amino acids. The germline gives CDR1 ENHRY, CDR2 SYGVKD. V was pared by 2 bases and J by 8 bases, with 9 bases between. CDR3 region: CAISEGAGGYTF. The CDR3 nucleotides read TGTGCCATCAGTGAGGGGGCGGGCGGCTACACCTTC.